The present entry profiles one T cell receptor (beta chain) with its context. The target antigen is unknown. Sequencing was performed with immunoSEQ multiplex PCR; in TCRdb, only in-frame clones are kept and a portion is missing. The data contain around 130,000 clones, 70% to 90% of them seen just once; the ten biggest clones take up around 3.3%. The source of the sample is a study of T cell responses to AZD1222 COVID-19 vaccine. Study observations and caveats: Mostly white British, mostly female donors; authors suggested clonal diversity may be underestimated. Per reports, nearly half of all spike-specific TCRs target regions that are unmutated in variants.

The receptor was derived from an adult in good health. The sample here was peripheral blood, taken on day 0 of AZD1222 vaccination.

The CDR3 region has the DNA TGTGCCAGCAGACCCGAAACAGGGAGCGGACGCGAGCAGTACTTC. Its protein product is CASRPETGSGREQYF. This chain uses TRBV27 with TRBJ2-7; D is perhaps TRBD1 (6 bases). Trimming left V 6 bases short and J 6 bases short, with 21 bases between. CDR3 length: 15 residues. CDR1 is MNHEY and CDR2 is SMNVEV in the germline V gene (reference sequence).